This T cell receptor beta chain was sequenced in a study of yellow fever vaccine responses in identical twins. General observations from the study: Twins showed a vaccine T cell response that reportedly seemed partly convergent, partly personalized.

TCRdb used MiXCR to reprocess the RT-PCR reads, holding one entry per CDR3 protein. Counted here are tens of thousands of distinct CDR3 sequences, 60% to 80% occurring once; the ten biggest clones make up around 4.8%. Only a few counts were recorded for this clonotype. Antigen unknown. CDR1 and CDR2 from the germline V gene are SGHRS and YFSETQ. Trimming took off 1 base at V and 3 bases at J, with 7 bases between the two ends. This CDR3 region has 13 residues. This chain uses TRBV5-1 with TRBJ1-2; D is unresolved. This specimen consisted of T cells from blood (PBMCs), unsorted or a sorted subset (not recorded which), obtained before or after yellow fever vaccination (not recorded which). The TCR was taken from a woman aged 18-35 years who received the yellow fever vaccine. The CDR3 loop is CASSLRVDYGYTF. For the CDR3, the DNA is TGCGCCAGCAGCTTGCGGGTGGACTATGGCTACACCTTC.